This TCR beta chain was sequenced in a study of neurological immune-mediated disorders. The cDNA came from 5'RACE with 10-nucleotide random UMIs. TCRdb reanalysed the 5' RACE reads using MiXCR and keeps one entry per CDR3 protein. The profile shows about 66,000 distinct CDR3 sequences, about 5% of them singletons. This CDR3 has 14 residues. CDR1 and CDR2 (germline): MNHEY, SVGAGI. V lost 0 bases and J lost 7, with 10 bases in between. For the unsorted libraries, 2 million PBMCs stored at -80 C served as input. This clonotype appeared many times. V usage is TRBV6-5 and J usage is TRBJ2-1, with D unresolved. The clonotype originates from a woman between 65 and 79 years old with multiple sclerosis. Input material: PBMCs. Written as DNA, the CDR3 is TGTGCCAGCAGTTACTCGCCGGTGGGAAATGAGCAGTTCTTC. Its protein product is CASSYSPVGNEQFF.